The 19 T cell receptor beta chains listed next were all sequenced from one sample in a study of CD8 T cells in Susac syndrome. An amount of RNA that ranged from roughly 0.5 to 1 ug was reverse transcribed with random hexamers. From the immunoSEQ multiplex PCR reads, TCRdb called clonotypes with MiXCR, one entry per CDR3 protein. The table includes around 300,000 distinct CDR3 sequences, roughly 85% detected once. The specimen sequenced was CD8+ T cells from PBMCs. These receptors all come from a human donor with multiple sclerosis.

This clonotype was observed a handful of times. The gene calls are TRBV6-2 or TRBV6-3 and TRBJ2-7; 10 bases are shared with TRBD2. Germline CDR1 reads MNHEY; CDR2 reads SVGEGT. J lost 3 bases, V lost 6 bases, and 5 bases had no gene match. This CDR3 is 14 amino acids long. CDR3 nucleotides: TGTGCCAGCAGGGGCCTAGCGGGAGTCTACGAGCAGTACTTC. Amino acids: CASRGLAGVYEQYF.

This chain links TRBV7-2 with TRBJ1-5, with D possibly TRBD1 on 5 matching bases. Germline V gene sequence: CDR1 SGHTA, CDR2 FQGNSA. The V and J ends lost 4 bases and 0 bases respectively, with 16 bases between them. The CDR3 has 17 residues. Written as DNA, the CDR3 is TGTGCCAGCAGCTCCAGCAAAGGGGCATATAGCAATCAGCCCCAGCATTTT. Encoded protein: CASSSSKGAYSNQPQHF.

V usage is TRBV10-3 and J usage is TRBJ2-6; TRBD1 agrees at 9 bases. CDR3 size: 17 residues. The germline V gene has CDR1 ENHRY and CDR2 SYGVKD. V shed 6 bases, J shed 0 bases, and the junction held 6 bases outside the gene matches. The CDR3 nucleotides are TGTGCCATCAGACGGACAGGGGCAACCTCTGGGGCCAACGTCCTGACTTTC. Translating gives CAIRRTGATSGANVLTF.

J is TRBJ2-7 and V is TRBV4-3, with a weak D call TRBD1 (6 bases). This CDR3 contains 15 residues. Deletions cut 1 base from V and 5 bases from J, with 15 bases between. Germline CDR1 reads LGHNA; CDR2 reads YSLEER. DNA of the CDR3: TGCGCCAGCAGCCAAGGGAGGAGCAGGGGCCACGAGCAGTACTTC. The encoded protein is CASSQGRSRGHEQYF.

V is TRBV4-3 and J is TRBJ2-7; 14 bases agree with TRBD2. With 3 bases clipped from V and 1 base from J, the junction kept 2 bases outside the gene matches. There are 16 residues in the CDR3. Germline V CDR1 and CDR2: LGHNA, YSLEER. The CDR3 loop reads CASSHGTSGGSYEQYF. DNA for the CDR3: TGCGCCAGCAGCCACGGGACTAGCGGGGGATCCTACGAGCAGTACTTC.

This chain links TRBV11-2 with TRBJ1-1; no definite D call. The CDR3 is made up of 14 amino acids. The germline V gene encodes CDR1 SGHAT and CDR2 FQNNGV. The V and J ends lost 4 bases and 1 base respectively, with 10 bases between them. In nucleotides, the CDR3 is TGTGCCAGCAGCTCACCCCTATGGAACACTGAAGCTTTCTTT. This sequence encodes CASSSPLWNTEAFF. The full variable domain, with the rest looked up from reference TRBV11-2 and TRBJ1-1, is EAGVAQSPRYKIIEKRQSVAFWCNPISGHATLYWYQQILGQGPKLLIQFQNNGVVDDSQLPKDRFSAERLKGVDSTLKIQPAKLEDSAVYLCASSSPLWNTEAFFGQGTRLTVV.

CDR3 sequence reads: CAWKIAEAFF. Here the CDR3 DNA reads TGTGCCTGGAAGATCGCTGAAGCTTTCTTT. The genes are TRBV30 and TRBJ1-1; D call uncertain. V gave up 4 bases and J gave up 6 bases, with 6 bases separating them. This CDR3 is 10 amino acids long. Per germline, CDR1 GTSNPN and CDR2 SVGIG (reference sequence). Looking up the rest from reference TRBV30 and TRBJ1-1 gives the full variable domain: SQTIHQWPATLVQPVGSPLSLECTVEGTSNPNLYWYRQAAGRGLQLLFYSVGIGQISSEVPQNLSASRPQDRQFILSSKKLLLSDSGFYLCAWKIAEAFFGQGTRLTVV.

V is TRBV7-9 and J is TRBJ1-1; no clear D gene. V was pared by 5 bases and J by 8 bases, with 12 bases between. Germline CDR1 and CDR2: SEHNR and FQNEAQ (reference sequence). The CDR3 has 12 amino acids. The CDR3: CASSDPRREAFF. In DNA, the CDR3 is TGTGCCAGCAGCGACCCCCGTAGAGAAGCTTTCTTT. Supplemented by reference TRBV7-9 and TRBJ1-1, the full variable domain reads DTGVSQNPRHKITKRGQNVTFRCDPISEHNRLYWYRQTLGQGPEFLTYFQNEAQLEKSRLLSDRFSAERPKGSFSTLEIQRTEQGDSAMYLCASSDPRREAFFGQGTRLTVV.

The chain is built from TRBV4-1 and TRBJ2-1, with TRBD1 identical over 7 bases. This CDR3 is 15 amino acids long. The germline gives CDR1 MGHRA, CDR2 YSYEKL. The V and J ends lost 0 bases and 5 bases, in that order; junction bases with no gene match: 4. The CDR3 loop reads CASSQDTDRDNEQFF. The CDR3 DNA reads TGCGCCAGCAGCCAAGATACCGACAGGGACAATGAGCAGTTCTTC.

This rearrangement joins TRBV7-8 to TRBJ2-1, with TRBD2 matching over 9 bases. Germline-derived CDR1 and CDR2 are SGHVS and FQNEAQ. The CDR3 covers 17 residues. Trimming took 1 base from V and 3 from J; bases not matched to a gene: 7. The CDR3 DNA sequence: TGTGCCAGCAGCTTAGGACTAGCGGAGAACTTCTACAATGAGCAGTTCTTC. It codes for CASSLGLAENFYNEQFF. The full variable domain, its missing parts supplied by reference TRBV7-8 and TRBJ2-1, is GAGVSQSPRYKVAKRGQDVALRCDPISGHVSLFWYQQALGQGPEFLTYFQNEAQLDKSGLPSDRFFAERPEGSVSTLKIQRTQQEDSAVYLCASSLGLAENFYNEQFFGPGTRLTVL.

This chain uses TRBV4-1 with TRBJ2-1, with D possibly matching TRBD2 (6 bases). Germline CDR1 MGHRA, CDR2 YSYEKL. CDR3 size: 16 residues. The V gene lost 0 bases and the J gene lost 2 bases, with 11 bases spanning the gap. The CDR3 sequence is CASSQDRERAYNEQFF. DNA of the CDR3: TGCGCCAGCAGCCAAGATCGGGAGAGGGCCTACAATGAGCAGTTCTTC.

V is TRBV11-3 and J is TRBJ1-1; unclear D gene. CDR1 and CDR2 from the germline V gene are SGHNT and YENEEA. CDR3 size: 14 residues. Deletions cut 3 bases from V and 5 bases from J, with 13 bases between. The CDR3 sequence is CASSFGPGVTEAFF. CDR3 coding DNA: TGTGCCAGCAGCTTTGGGCCGGGCGTTACTGAAGCTTTCTTT.

This clonotype was recorded only once. The gene calls are TRBV4-1 and TRBJ1-6; no reliable D call. With 0 bases removed from V and 7 bases from J, the gap between germline ends came to 7 bases. The CDR3 consists of 14 residues. Per germline, CDR1 MGHRA and CDR2 YSYEKL. The DNA of the CDR3 is TGCGCCAGCAGCCAAGAAGGAGGGAATTCACCCCTCCACTTT. Translated: CASSQEGGNSPLHF.

The table lists this clonotype with a few counts. The chain links TRBV7-8 to TRBJ1-5, with D possibly TRBD1 on 6 matching bases. Germline V gives CDR1 SGHVS, CDR2 FQNEAQ. V was cut by 4 bases and J by 2 bases, with 18 bases left in between. The CDR3 has 17 residues. CDR3 in amino acids: CASSSAHKQGCNQPQHF. For the CDR3, the DNA is TGTGCCAGCAGCTCAGCGCATAAACAGGGTTGCAATCAGCCCCAGCATTTT.

The J gene is TRBJ2-7, the V gene TRBV3-1; D might be TRBD1 or TRBD2, each matching 5 bases. CDR1 is LGHDT, CDR2 YNNKEL, per germline (reference sequence). This CDR3 region has 15 residues. With 0 bases removed from V and 2 bases from J, the gap between germline ends came to 11 bases. CDR3 sequence (DNA): TGTGCCAGCAGCCAAGAAGGGACGGCGCCCTACGAGCAGTACTTC. Translation gives CASSQEGTAPYEQYF.

The chain uses TRBV5-1 and TRBJ2-7; 9 bases agree with TRBD1. Germline CDR1 reads SGHRS; CDR2 reads YFSETQ. V lost 3 bases, J lost 3 bases, and 7 bases stayed unmatched. This CDR3 has 15 amino acids. CDR3 sequence: CASSWTPGQGYEQYF. The CDR3, as DNA: TGCGCCAGCAGCTGGACGCCGGGACAGGGCTACGAGCAGTACTTC. Supplemented by reference TRBV5-1 and TRBJ2-7, the full variable domain reads KAGVTQTPRYLIKTRGQQVTLSCSPISGHRSVSWYQQTPGQGLQFLFEYFSETQRNKGNFPGRFSGRQFSNSRSEMNVSTLELGDSALYLCASSWTPGQGYEQYFGPGTRLTVT.

The CDR3 loop is CASSFLAGGQIPSYNEQFF. CDR3 DNA: TGTGCCAGCAGTTTTTTAGCGGGAGGGCAAATCCCCTCCTACAATGAGCAGTTCTTC. The rearrangement uses TRBV28 and TRBJ2-1; 11 bases map to TRBD2. The J segment lost 0 bases and the V segment lost 3 bases, leaving 10 bases of the junction unmatched. The germline gives CDR1 MDHEN, CDR2 SYDVKM. CDR3 length: 19 amino acids.

The CDR3 loop is CASSSTHGGETQYF. CDR3 nucleotides: TGTGCCAGCAGTTCCACCCACGGCGGGGAGACCCAGTACTTC. The V and J genes are TRBV7-4 and TRBJ2-5; possible D gene TRBD2, 5 bases. Trimming removed 6 bases from V and 5 bases from J, with 16 bases in between. Germline lookup yields CDR1 SGHVT and CDR2 SQSDAQ. This CDR3 is built from 14 residues.

The rearrangement uses TRBV4-2 and TRBJ2-1; D may be TRBD1 (5 bases). The CDR3 extends over 13 amino acids. V dropped 10 bases and J dropped 3 bases, with 13 bases sitting between them. CDR1 is LGHNA and CDR2 is YNFKEQ in the germline V gene. CDR3: CATSGQGYNEQFF. CDR3 coding DNA: TGTGCCACCTCAGGGCAGGGCTACAATGAGCAGTTCTTC.